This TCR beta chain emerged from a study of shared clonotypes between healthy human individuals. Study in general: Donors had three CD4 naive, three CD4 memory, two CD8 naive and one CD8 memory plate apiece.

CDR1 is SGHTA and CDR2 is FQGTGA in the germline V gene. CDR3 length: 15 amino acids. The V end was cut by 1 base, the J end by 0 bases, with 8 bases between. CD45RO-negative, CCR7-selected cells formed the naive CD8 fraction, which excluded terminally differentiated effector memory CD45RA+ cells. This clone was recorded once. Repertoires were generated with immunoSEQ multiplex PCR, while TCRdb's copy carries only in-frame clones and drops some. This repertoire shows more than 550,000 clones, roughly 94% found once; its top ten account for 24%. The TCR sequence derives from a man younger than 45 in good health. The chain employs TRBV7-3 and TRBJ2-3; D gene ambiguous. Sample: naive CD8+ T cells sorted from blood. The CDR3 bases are TGTGCCAGCAGCTTAATCGGCGGTAGCACAGATACGCAGTATTTT. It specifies CASSLIGGSTDTQYF.